This TCR beta chain was recovered during a study of blood T cell repertoires in COVID-19. Study overall: Material from acute and convalescent COVID-19 was sourced from the United States, Italy and Spain. The analysed material was cDNA or gDNA that came from T cells, B-cell-depleted T cells, or PBMCs.

This CDR3 is built from 16 residues. Trimming removed 0 bases at V and 4 bases at J, with 12 bases between. Germline loops: CDR1 LGHNA, CDR2 YNFKEQ. Per the original data handling: How many nucleated cells were present was estimated from reference gene primer amplification. Sequencing was performed with immunoSEQ multiplex PCR; in TCRdb, only in-frame clones are kept and a portion is missing. The DNA gave D and trimming, while V, J and clone size come from that table. The sample has around 250,000 clones, more than 70% seen once; the top ten hold approximately 5.3%. The sequence was collected from a man older than 75 with acute or convalescent COVID-19. Input material: peripheral blood. The chain combines TRBV4-2 with TRBJ1-4; D unclear. The CDR3 sequence is CASSQEVGTFNEKLFF. CDR3 coding DNA: TGTGCCAGCAGCCAAGAAGTCGGTACGTTTAATGAAAAACTGTTTTTT.